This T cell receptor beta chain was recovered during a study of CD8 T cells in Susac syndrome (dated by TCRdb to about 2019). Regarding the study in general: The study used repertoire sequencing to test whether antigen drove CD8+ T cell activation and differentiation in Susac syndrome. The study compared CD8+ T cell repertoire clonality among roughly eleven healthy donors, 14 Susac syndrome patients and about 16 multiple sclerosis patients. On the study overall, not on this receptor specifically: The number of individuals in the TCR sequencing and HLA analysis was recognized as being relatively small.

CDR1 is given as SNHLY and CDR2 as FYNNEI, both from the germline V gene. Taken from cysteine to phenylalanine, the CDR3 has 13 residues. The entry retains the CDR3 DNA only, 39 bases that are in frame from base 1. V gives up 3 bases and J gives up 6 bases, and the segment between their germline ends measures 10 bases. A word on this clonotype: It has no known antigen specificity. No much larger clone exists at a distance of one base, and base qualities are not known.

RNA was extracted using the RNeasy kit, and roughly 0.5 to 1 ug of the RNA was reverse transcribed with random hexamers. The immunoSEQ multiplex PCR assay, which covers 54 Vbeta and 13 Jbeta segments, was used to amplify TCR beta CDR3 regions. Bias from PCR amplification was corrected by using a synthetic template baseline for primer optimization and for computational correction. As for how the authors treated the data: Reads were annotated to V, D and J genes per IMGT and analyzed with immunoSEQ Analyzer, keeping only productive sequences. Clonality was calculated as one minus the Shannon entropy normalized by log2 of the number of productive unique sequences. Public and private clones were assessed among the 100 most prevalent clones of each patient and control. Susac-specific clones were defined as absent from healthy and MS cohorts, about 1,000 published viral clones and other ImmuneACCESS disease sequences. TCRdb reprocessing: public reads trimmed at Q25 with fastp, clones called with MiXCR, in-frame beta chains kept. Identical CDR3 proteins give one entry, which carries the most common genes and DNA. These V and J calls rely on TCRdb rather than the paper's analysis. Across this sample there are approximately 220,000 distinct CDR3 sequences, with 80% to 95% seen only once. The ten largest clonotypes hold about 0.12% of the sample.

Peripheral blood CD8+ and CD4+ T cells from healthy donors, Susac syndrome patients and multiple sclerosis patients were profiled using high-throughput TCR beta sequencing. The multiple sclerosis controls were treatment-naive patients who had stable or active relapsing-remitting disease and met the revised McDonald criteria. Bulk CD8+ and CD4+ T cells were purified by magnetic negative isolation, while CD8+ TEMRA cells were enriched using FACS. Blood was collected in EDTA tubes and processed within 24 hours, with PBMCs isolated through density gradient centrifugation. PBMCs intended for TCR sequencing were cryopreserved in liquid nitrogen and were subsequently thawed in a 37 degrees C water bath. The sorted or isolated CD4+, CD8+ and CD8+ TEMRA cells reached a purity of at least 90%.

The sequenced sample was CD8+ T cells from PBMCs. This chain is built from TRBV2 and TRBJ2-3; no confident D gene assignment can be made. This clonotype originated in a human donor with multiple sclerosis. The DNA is TGTGCCAGCAGTGACCTCCTCGGGGATACGCAGTATTTT. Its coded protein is CASSDLLGDTQYF.